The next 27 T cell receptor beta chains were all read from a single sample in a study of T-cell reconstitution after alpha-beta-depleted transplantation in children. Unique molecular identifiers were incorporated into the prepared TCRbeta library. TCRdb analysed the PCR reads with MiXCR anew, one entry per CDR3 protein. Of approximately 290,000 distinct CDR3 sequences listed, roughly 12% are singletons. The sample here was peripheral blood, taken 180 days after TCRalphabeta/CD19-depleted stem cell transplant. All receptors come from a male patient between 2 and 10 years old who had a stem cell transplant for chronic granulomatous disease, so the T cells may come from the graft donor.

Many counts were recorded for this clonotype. CDR3 loop: CASALVGNQPQHF. The CDR3 region has the DNA TGTGCCAGCGCCCTGGTGGGTAATCAGCCCCAGCATTTT. This chain uses TRBV28 with TRBJ1-5, with unresolved D. Per the germline V gene, CDR1 is MDHEN and CDR2 is SYDVKM. The V end was cut by 8 bases, the J end by 4 bases, with 12 bases between. This CDR3 contains 13 residues.

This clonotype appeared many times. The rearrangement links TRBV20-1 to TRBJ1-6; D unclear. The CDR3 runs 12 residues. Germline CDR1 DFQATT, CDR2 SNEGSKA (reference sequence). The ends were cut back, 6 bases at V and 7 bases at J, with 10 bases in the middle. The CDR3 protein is CSARSGNSPLHF. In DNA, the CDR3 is TGCAGTGCCCGGTCCGGGAATTCACCCCTCCACTTT.

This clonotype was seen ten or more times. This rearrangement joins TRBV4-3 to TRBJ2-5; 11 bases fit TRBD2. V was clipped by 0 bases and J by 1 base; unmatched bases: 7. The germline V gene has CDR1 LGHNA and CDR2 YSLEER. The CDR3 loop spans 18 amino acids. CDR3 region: CASSQDRASGGSQETQYF. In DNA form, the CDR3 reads TGCGCCAGCAGCCAAGATAGGGCTAGCGGGGGGTCCCAAGAGACCCAGTACTTC.

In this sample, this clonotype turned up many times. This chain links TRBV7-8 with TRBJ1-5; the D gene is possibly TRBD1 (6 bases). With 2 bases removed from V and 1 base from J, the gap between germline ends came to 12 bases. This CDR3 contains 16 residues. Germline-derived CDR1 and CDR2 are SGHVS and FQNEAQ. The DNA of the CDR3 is TGTGCCAGCAGCTTATTATCGGACAGAAGCAATCAGCCCCAGCATTTT. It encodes CASSLLSDRSNQPQHF.

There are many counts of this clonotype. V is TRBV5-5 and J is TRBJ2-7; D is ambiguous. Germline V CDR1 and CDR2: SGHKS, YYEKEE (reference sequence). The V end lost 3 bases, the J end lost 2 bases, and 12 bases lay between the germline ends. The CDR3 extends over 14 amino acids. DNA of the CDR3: TGTGCCAGCAGCTCGTCGGTGGGCACCTACGAGCAGTACTTC. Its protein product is CASSSSVGTYEQYF.

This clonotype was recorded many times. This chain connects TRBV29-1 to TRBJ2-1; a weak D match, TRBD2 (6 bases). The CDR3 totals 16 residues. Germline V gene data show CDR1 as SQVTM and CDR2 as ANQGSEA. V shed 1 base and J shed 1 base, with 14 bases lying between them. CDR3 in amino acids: CSVEGTLRGSYNEQFF. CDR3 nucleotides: TGCAGCGTTGAAGGTACTCTGCGGGGATCCTACAATGAGCAGTTCTTC.

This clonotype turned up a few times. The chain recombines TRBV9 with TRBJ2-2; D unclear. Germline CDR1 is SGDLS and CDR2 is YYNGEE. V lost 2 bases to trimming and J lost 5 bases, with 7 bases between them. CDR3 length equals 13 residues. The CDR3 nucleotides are TGTGCCAGCAGCGTGGCAGTGACCGGGGAGCTGTTTTTT. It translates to CASSVAVTGELFF.

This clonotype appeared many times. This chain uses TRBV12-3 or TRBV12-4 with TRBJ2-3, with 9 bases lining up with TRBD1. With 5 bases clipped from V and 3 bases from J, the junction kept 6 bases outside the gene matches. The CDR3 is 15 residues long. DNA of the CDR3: TGTGCCAGCAGTAAAGGGACAGGGAGGACAGATACGCAGTATTTT. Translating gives CASSKGTGRTDTQYF.

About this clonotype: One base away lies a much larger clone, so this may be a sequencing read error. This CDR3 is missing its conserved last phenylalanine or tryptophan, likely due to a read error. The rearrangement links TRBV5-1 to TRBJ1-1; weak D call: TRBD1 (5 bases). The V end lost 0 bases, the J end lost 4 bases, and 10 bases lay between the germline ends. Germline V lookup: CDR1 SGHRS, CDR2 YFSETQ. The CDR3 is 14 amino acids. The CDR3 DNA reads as TGCGCCAGCAGCTTGGAGGGGTTGGGCACTGAAGCTTTCTAT. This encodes CASSLEGLGTEAFY.

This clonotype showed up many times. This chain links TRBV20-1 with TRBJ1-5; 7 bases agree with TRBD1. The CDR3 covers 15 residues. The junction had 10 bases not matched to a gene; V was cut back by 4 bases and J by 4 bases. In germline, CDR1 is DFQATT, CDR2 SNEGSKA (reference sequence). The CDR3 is CSAKNYDRENQPQHF. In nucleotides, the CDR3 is TGCAGTGCTAAAAACTACGACAGGGAAAATCAGCCCCAGCATTTT.

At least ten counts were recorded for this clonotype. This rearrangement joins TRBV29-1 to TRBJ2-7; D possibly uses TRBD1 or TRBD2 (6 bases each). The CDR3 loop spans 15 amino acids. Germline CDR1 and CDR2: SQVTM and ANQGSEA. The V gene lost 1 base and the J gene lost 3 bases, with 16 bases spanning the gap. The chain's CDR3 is CSVEGAPGDFYEQYF. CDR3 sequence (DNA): TGCAGCGTTGAAGGGGCTCCAGGGGACTTCTACGAGCAGTACTTC.

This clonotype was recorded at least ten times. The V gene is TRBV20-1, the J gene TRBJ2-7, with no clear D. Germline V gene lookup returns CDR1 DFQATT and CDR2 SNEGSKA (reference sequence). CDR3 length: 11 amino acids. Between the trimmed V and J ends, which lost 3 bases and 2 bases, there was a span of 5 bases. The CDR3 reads CSASITYEQYF. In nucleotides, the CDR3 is TGCAGTGCTAGTATCACCTACGAGCAGTACTTC.

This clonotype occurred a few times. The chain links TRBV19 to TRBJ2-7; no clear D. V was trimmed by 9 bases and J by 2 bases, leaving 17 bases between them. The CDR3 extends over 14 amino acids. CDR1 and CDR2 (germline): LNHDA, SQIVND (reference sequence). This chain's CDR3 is CASAPPSSPYEQYF. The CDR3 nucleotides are TGTGCCAGCGCCCCACCGTCTAGTCCCTACGAGCAGTACTTC.

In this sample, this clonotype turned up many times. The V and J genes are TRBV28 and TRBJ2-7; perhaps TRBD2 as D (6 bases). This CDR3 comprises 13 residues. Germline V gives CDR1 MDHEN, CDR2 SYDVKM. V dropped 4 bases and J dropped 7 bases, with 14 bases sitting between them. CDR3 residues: CASSSGVGREQYF. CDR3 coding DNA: TGTGCCAGCAGTTCGGGGGTTGGGCGGGAGCAGTACTTC.

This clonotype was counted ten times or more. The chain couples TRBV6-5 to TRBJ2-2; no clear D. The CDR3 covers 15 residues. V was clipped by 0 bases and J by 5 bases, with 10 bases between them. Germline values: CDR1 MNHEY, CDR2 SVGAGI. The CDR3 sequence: CASSYSTATTGELFF. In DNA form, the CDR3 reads TGTGCCAGCAGTTACTCTACTGCTACTACCGGGGAGCTGTTTTTT.

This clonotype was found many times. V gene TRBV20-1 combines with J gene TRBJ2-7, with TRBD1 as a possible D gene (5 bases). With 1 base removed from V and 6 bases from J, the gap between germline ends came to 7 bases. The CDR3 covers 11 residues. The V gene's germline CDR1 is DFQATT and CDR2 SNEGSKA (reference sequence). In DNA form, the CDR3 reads TGCAGTGCTAGAGGGGGCGGCGAGCAGTACTTC. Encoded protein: CSARGGGEQYF.

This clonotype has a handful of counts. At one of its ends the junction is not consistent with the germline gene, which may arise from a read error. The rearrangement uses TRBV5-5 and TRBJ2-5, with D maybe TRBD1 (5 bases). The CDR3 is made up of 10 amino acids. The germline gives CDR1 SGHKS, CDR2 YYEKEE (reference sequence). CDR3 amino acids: CASSLDTLNF. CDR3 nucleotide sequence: TGTGCCAGCAGCCTGGACACTTTAAACTTC.

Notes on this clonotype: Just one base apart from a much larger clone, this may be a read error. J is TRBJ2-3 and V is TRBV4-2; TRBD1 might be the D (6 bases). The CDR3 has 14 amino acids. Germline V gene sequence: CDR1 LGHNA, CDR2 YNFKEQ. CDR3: CARSPGHLTDTQYF. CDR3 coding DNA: TGTGCCAGGAGCCCGGGACACCTAACAGATACGCAGTATTTT.

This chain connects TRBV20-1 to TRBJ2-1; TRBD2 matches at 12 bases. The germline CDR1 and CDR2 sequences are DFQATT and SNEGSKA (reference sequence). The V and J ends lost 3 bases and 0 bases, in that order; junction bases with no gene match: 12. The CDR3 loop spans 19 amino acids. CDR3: CSARAIGLAGLSSYNEQFF. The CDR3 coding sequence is TGCAGTGCTAGGGCGATTGGACTAGCGGGATTGAGCTCCTACAATGAGCAGTTCTTC.

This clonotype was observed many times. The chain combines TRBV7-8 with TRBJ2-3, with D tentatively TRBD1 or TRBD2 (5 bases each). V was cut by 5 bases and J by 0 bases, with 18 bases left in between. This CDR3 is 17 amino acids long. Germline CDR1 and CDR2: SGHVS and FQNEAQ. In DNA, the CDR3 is TGTGCCAGCAGCCCAGCACGAGGGGAAGGGAGCACAGATACGCAGTATTTT. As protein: CASSPARGEGSTDTQYF. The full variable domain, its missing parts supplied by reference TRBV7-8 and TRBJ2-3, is GAGVSQSPRYKVAKRGQDVALRCDPISGHVSLFWYQQALGQGPEFLTYFQNEAQLDKSGLPSDRFFAERPEGSVSTLKIQRTQQEDSAVYLCASSPARGEGSTDTQYFGPGTRLTVL.

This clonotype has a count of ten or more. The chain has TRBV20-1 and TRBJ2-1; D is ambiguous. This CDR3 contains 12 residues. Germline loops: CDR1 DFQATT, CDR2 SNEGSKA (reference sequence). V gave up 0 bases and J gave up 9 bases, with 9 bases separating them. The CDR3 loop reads CSARDGVREQFF. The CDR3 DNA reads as TGCAGTGCTAGAGATGGCGTCCGTGAGCAGTTCTTC.

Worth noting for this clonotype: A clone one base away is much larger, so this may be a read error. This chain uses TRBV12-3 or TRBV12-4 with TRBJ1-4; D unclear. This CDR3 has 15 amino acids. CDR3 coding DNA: TGTGCCAGCAGTTTAGATGGCGCAACTAATGAAAAACTGCTTTTT. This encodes CASSLDGATNEKLLF.

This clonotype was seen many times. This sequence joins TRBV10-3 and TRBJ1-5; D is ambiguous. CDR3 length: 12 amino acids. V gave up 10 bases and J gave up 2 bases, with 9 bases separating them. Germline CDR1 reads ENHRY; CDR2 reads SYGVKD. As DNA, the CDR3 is TGTGCCAGCAAGTCTGGCAATCAGCCCCAGCATTTT. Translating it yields CASKSGNQPQHF.

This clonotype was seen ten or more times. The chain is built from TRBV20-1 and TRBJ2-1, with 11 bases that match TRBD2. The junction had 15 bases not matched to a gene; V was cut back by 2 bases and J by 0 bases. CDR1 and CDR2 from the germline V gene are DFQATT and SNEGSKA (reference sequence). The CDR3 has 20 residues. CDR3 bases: TGCAGTGCTAGAAAAAGATATAGCGGGAGGGAATTGAGCTCCTACAATGAGCAGTTCTTC. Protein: CSARKRYSGRELSSYNEQFF.

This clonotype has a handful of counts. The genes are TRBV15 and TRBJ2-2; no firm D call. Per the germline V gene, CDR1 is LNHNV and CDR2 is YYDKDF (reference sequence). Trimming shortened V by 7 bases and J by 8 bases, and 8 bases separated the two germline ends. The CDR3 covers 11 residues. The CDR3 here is CATIREGELFF. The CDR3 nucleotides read TGTGCCACCATCCGAGAAGGGGAGCTGTTTTTT.

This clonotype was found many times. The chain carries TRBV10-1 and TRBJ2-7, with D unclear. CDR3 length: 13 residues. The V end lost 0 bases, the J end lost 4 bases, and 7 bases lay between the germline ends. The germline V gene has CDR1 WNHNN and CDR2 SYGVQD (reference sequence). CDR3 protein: CASSESWDYEQYF. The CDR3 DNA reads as TGCGCCAGCAGTGAGTCCTGGGATTACGAGCAGTACTTC.

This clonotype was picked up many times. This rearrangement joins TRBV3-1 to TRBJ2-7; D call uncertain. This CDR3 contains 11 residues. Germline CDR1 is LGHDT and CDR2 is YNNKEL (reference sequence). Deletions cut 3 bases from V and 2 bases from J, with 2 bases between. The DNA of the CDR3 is TGTGCCAGCAGCCACACCTACGAGCAGTACTTC. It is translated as CASSHTYEQYF.